Below are 28 T cell receptor beta chains sequenced from a single sample in a study of cytomegalovirus exposure and HLA in healthy donors. The PCR used 60 Vbeta and 13 Jbeta primers. Repertoires were generated with immunoSEQ multiplex PCR, while TCRdb's copy carries only in-frame clones and drops some. The sample consists of 160,000 or so clones, less than 80% of them appearing once. Sequenced: PBMCs. Receptors were obtained from a woman aged 40 to 49 in good health and CMV-seronegative.

This clone was observed a handful of times. The J gene is TRBJ2-1, the V gene TRBV5-6, with a weak D call TRBD1 (5 bases). The CDR3 runs 15 residues. Looked up from germline, CDR1 is SGHDT and CDR2 is YYEEEE. Trimming shortened V by 4 bases and J by 0 bases, and 11 bases separated the two germline ends. CDR3 nucleotide sequence: TGTGCCAGCAGCCACGACAGTCCCTCCTACAATGAGCAGTTCTTC. It yields the protein CASSHDSPSYNEQFF.

V is TRBV30 and J is TRBJ1-4; 12 nucleotides match TRBD1. The CDR3 contains 13 residues. The ends lost 7 bases at V and 11 bases at J; junction bases unmatched: 8. Per germline, CDR1 GTSNPN and CDR2 SVGIG (reference sequence). The CDR3 coding sequence is TGTGCCTCCCGCCGGGACAGGGGGCAGAAACTGTTTTTT. It is translated as CASRRDRGQKLFF. Full variable domain (outside the CDR3, taken from reference TRBV30 and TRBJ1-4): SQTIHQWPATLVQPVGSPLSLECTVEGTSNPNLYWYRQAAGRGLQLLFYSVGIGQISSEVPQNLSASRPQDRQFILSSKKLLLSDSGFYLCASRRDRGQKLFFGSGTQLSVL.

The CDR3 nucleotides read TGTGCCAGTAGTCCCGATCCTATCGGGGCCAAAAACATTCAGTACTTC. This sequence encodes CASSPDPIGAKNIQYF. V is TRBV19 and J is TRBJ2-4; D ambiguous. The CDR3 runs to 16 residues. The ends were cut back, 5 bases at V and 1 base at J, with 15 bases in the middle. CDR1 is LNHDA and CDR2 is SQIVND in the germline V gene (reference sequence). Drawing the rest from reference TRBV19 and TRBJ2-4, the complete variable domain is DGGITQSPKYLFRKEGQNVTLSCEQNLNHDAMYWYRQDPGQGLRLIYYSQIVNDFQKGDIAEGYSVSREKKESFPLTVTSAQKNPTAFYLCASSPDPIGAKNIQYFGAGTRLSVL.

The rearrangement uses TRBV6-5 and TRBJ2-7; D is ambiguous. Trimming cost V 1 base and J 7 bases, with 5 bases left between them. CDR3 length: 11 residues. The germline gives CDR1 MNHEY, CDR2 SVGAGI. The CDR3 sequence is CASSYYKEQYF. CDR3 DNA sequence: TGTGCCAGCAGTTACTACAAAGAGCAGTACTTC.

The chain couples TRBV4-1 to TRBJ2-7; possible D gene TRBD2, 7 bases. Germline CDR1 is MGHRA and CDR2 is YSYEKL. This CDR3 region has 17 residues. Trimming shortened V by 3 bases and J by 5 bases, and 23 bases separated the two germline ends. The DNA for the CDR3 is TGCGCCAGCAGCCAGGGGCCTGCTGCGGGGGCCGCCAACGAGCAGTACTTC. Protein: CASSQGPAAGAANEQYF.

J is TRBJ1-1 and V is TRBV19; 7 nucleotides agree with TRBD1. The CDR3 contains 16 residues. Losses at the gene ends were 4 bases for V and 1 base for J; bases not matched to a gene: 9. Germline assignment: CDR1 LNHDA and CDR2 SQIVND (reference sequence). The CDR3 region is CASSTGTAPANTEAFF. Written as DNA, the CDR3 is TGTGCCAGTAGTACCGGGACAGCACCGGCGAACACTGAAGCTTTCTTT.

J is TRBJ2-7 and V is TRBV25-1; TRBD1 agrees at 10 bases. This CDR3 has 16 residues. The junction had 7 bases not matched to a gene; V was cut back by 3 bases and J by 2 bases. Germline CDR1 reads MGHDK; CDR2 reads SYGVNS. The CDR3 protein is CASSDVDRGPTYEQYF. The CDR3 nucleotides read TGTGCCAGCAGTGACGTTGACAGGGGGCCAACCTACGAGCAGTACTTC.

As for this clone: Other DNA sequences within the sample encode an identical CDR3. The CDR3 DNA sequence: TGTGCCAGTAGTATTAACAGGGGCACCGGGGAGCTGTTTTTT. Its protein product is CASSINRGTGELFF. The V and J genes are TRBV19 and TRBJ2-2; 7 nucleotides match TRBD1. The CDR3 sequence is 14 residues long. Germline V gives CDR1 LNHDA, CDR2 SQIVND (reference sequence). J was trimmed by 4 bases and V by 3 bases; bases with no gene match: 2. Full variable domain (outside the CDR3, taken from reference TRBV19 and TRBJ2-2): DGGITQSPKYLFRKEGQNVTLSCEQNLNHDAMYWYRQDPGQGLRLIYYSQIVNDFQKGDIAEGYSVSREKKESFPLTVTSAQKNPTAFYLCASSINRGTGELFFGEGSRLTVL.

V gene TRBV29-1 combines with J gene TRBJ2-1; D remains ambiguous. Germline CDR1 SQVTM, CDR2 ANQGSEA. V was shortened by 1 base and J by 9 bases, with 4 bases between the two germline ends. This CDR3 region has 10 residues. The CDR3 sequence: CSVEAGEQFF. The CDR3 DNA is TGCAGCGTTGAAGCGGGTGAGCAGTTCTTC.

This chain joins TRBV4-2 and TRBJ2-7, with D hard to call. Germline V gene lookup returns CDR1 LGHNA and CDR2 YNFKEQ. The CDR3 contains 15 residues. Trimming stripped 0 bases from V and 4 bases from J, with 13 bases between. Written as DNA, the CDR3 is TGTGCCAGCAGCCAAGAGAGACATCAGTCATACGAGCAGTACTTC. This codes for CASSQERHQSYEQYF.

The rearrangement uses TRBV7-9 and TRBJ2-1; 12 nucleotides line up with TRBD2. In germline, CDR1 is SEHNR, CDR2 FQNEAQ (reference sequence). CDR3 length: 18 amino acids. With 5 bases clipped from V and 3 bases from J, the junction kept 11 bases outside the gene matches. CDR3 protein: CASSPRLTSGRGYNEQFF. As DNA, the CDR3 is TGTGCCAGCAGCCCTCGGTTGACTAGCGGGAGAGGCTACAATGAGCAGTTCTTC.

The chain uses TRBV7-9 and TRBJ1-2; 9 nucleotides line up with TRBD1. The CDR3 loop spans 15 amino acids. Germline V gene data show CDR1 as SEHNR and CDR2 as FQNEAQ (reference sequence). J was trimmed by 2 bases and V by 1 base; bases with no gene match: 2. DNA of the CDR3: TGTGCCAGCAGCTTAGATACAGGGGGCAACTATGGCTACACCTTC. Its translation is CASSLDTGGNYGYTF.

The chain has TRBV6-5 and TRBJ2-1; 9 nucleotides match TRBD1. V was clipped by 4 bases and J by 8 bases; unmatched bases: 9. This CDR3 is built from 15 residues. Germline CDR1 reads MNHEY; CDR2 reads SVGAGI. The CDR3 spells CASSSNRDRAHEQFF. CDR3 nucleotide sequence: TGTGCCAGCAGTTCTAACCGGGACAGGGCCCATGAGCAGTTCTTC.

This chain connects TRBV6-5 to TRBJ2-2; TRBD1 matches at 8 bases. Germline lookup yields CDR1 MNHEY and CDR2 SVGAGI. Trimming took 6 bases from V and 2 from J; bases not matched to a gene: 2. The CDR3 loop spans 14 amino acids. CDR3 sequence: CASRTGENTGELFF. DNA for the CDR3: TGTGCCAGCAGGACAGGGGAAAACACCGGGGAGCTGTTTTTT.

The CDR3 bases are TGTGCCAGCAGCTTGACTGGCGGAGTCAATCAGCCCCAGCATTTT. Translating gives CASSLTGGVNQPQHF. The chain uses TRBV11-2 and TRBJ1-5; D is undetermined. Germline V gene sequence: CDR1 SGHAT, CDR2 FQNNGV. The germline V and J ends were trimmed by 3 bases and 3 bases, with 12 bases remaining between them. This CDR3 comprises 15 residues. Full variable domain (rest looked up from reference TRBV11-2 and TRBJ1-5): EAGVAQSPRYKIIEKRQSVAFWCNPISGHATLYWYQQILGQGPKLLIQFQNNGVVDDSQLPKDRFSAERLKGVDSTLKIQPAKLEDSAVYLCASSLTGGVNQPQHFGDGTRLSIL.

The V and J genes are TRBV20-1 and TRBJ2-1; no clear D gene. Germline lookup yields CDR1 DFQATT and CDR2 SNEGSKA (reference sequence). The CDR3 extends over 11 amino acids. Trimming cost V 3 bases and J 7 bases, with 7 bases left between them. The CDR3 is CSASPLNEQFF. The CDR3 nucleotides read TGCAGTGCTAGTCCCCTGAATGAGCAGTTCTTC.

The chain is built from TRBV5-6 and TRBJ1-1; 7 bases line up with TRBD1. In germline, CDR1 is SGHDT, CDR2 YYEEEE. V was clipped by 5 bases and J by 1 base; unmatched bases: 5. The CDR3 length is 14 residues. Written as DNA, the CDR3 is TGTGCCAGCAGGTCAAGACAGGGGAACACTGAAGCTTTCTTT. Its protein is CASRSRQGNTEAFF.

This clone has only one observation. CDR3 residues: CASSGGGGDTQYF. The CDR3 bases are TGTGCCAGCAGTGGAGGGGGGGGAGATACGCAGTATTTT. The V and J genes are TRBV2 and TRBJ2-3, with a tentative D call TRBD2 (7 bases). The V end was cut by 4 bases, the J end by 5 bases, with 10 bases between. Per the germline V gene, CDR1 is SNHLY and CDR2 is FYNNEI. This CDR3 has 13 amino acids.

The CDR3 region has the DNA TGCGCCAGCAGCCTTGATAGGCGGACTAGCGGGAGAAAGTACGAGCAGTACTTC. It codes for CASSLDRRTSGRKYEQYF. This sequence joins TRBV5-1 and TRBJ2-7; 13 nucleotides line up with TRBD2. In germline, CDR1 is SGHRS, CDR2 YFSETQ. V lost 4 bases to trimming and J lost 4 bases; unmatched junction nucleotides: 14. CDR3 length: 18 residues.

The chain carries TRBV30 and TRBJ1-2; D unresolved. V lost 7 bases to trimming and J lost 5 bases, with 11 bases between them. The CDR3 contains 11 residues. Germline V gene lookup returns CDR1 GTSNPN and CDR2 SVGIG (reference sequence). The CDR3 reads CAYPGEYGYTF. As DNA, the CDR3 is TGTGCCTACCCAGGTGAGTATGGCTACACCTTC.

The genes are TRBV18 and TRBJ1-1; a possible D gene is TRBD1 (5 bases). The germline V and J ends were trimmed by 1 base and 8 bases, with 8 bases remaining between them. Germline V gene sequence: CDR1 KGHSH, CDR2 LQKENI. The length of the CDR3 is 12 residues. The CDR3, as DNA: TGTGCCAGCTCACCACGGCAGGGAGAAGCTTTCTTT. Protein: CASSPRQGEAFF. Complete variable domain (other parts from reference TRBV18 and TRBJ1-1): NAGVMQNPRHLVRRRGQEARLRCSPMKGHSHVYWYRQLPEEGLKFMVYLQKENIIDESGMPKERFSAEFPKEGPSILRIQQVVRGDSAAYFCASSPRQGEAFFGQGTRLTVV.

This chain joins TRBV10-1 and TRBJ1-5; D gene uncertain. The germline V gene has CDR1 WNHNN and CDR2 SYGVQD (reference sequence). CDR3 length: 15 amino acids. Trimming left V 9 bases short and J 6 bases short, with 21 bases between. The CDR3 is CARPMTGDLGQPQHF. As DNA, the CDR3 is TGCGCCAGGCCGATGACCGGGGATCTAGGTCAGCCCCAGCATTTT.

V and J are TRBV9 and TRBJ2-1; TRBD2 matches 7 bases. V was pared by 0 bases and J by 5 bases, with 2 bases of the junction left unmatched. Germline V CDR1 and CDR2: SGDLS, YYNGEE. The CDR3 contains 14 residues. CDR3 loop: CASSVVLADNEQFF. DNA for the CDR3: TGTGCCAGCAGCGTAGTCCTAGCGGACAATGAGCAGTTCTTC.

This chain uses TRBV4-1 with TRBJ2-5; TRBD1 matches 7 bases. Germline lookup yields CDR1 MGHRA and CDR2 YSYEKL. Germline trimming cut 1 base from V and 3 bases from J; bases unmatched to any gene: 11. The CDR3 is 17 residues long. The CDR3: CASSQVGPRGLEETQYF. The CDR3 DNA reads TGCGCCAGCAGCCAAGTGGGGCCAAGGGGGCTTGAAGAGACCCAGTACTTC.

For the CDR3, the DNA is TGTGCCAGCAGCGAGACAGGTCGAACCTACGAGCAGTACTTC. It specifies CASSETGRTYEQYF. The rearrangement joins TRBV5-6 to TRBJ2-7, with D possibly matching TRBD1 (6 bases). Germline V gene data show CDR1 as SGHDT and CDR2 as YYEEEE. The CDR3 has 14 residues. V lost 4 bases and J lost 2, with 13 bases in between. Drawing the rest from reference TRBV5-6 and TRBJ2-7, the complete variable domain is DAGVTQSPTHLIKTRGQQVTLRCSPKSGHDTVSWYQQALGQGPQFIFQYYEEEERQRGNFPDRFSGHQFPNYSSELNVNALLLGDSALYLCASSETGRTYEQYFGPGTRLTVT.

V and J are TRBV14 and TRBJ2-7, with a tentative D call TRBD2 (6 bases). The CDR3 contains 17 residues. V shed 2 bases and J shed 0 bases, with 17 bases lying between them. Germline CDR1 is SGHDN and CDR2 is FVKESK. In DNA form, the CDR3 reads TGTGCCAGCAGCCAAAGGATCCGGGAGACCTTCTCCTACGAGCAGTACTTC. Translation gives CASSQRIRETFSYEQYF.

The J gene is TRBJ2-1, the V gene TRBV6-5; 7 positions match TRBD2. After removal of 8 bases from V and 5 bases from J, the junction contained 12 bases not matched to a gene. This CDR3 spans 15 amino acids. Germline lookup yields CDR1 MNHEY and CDR2 SVGAGI. The CDR3 reads CASGLRASGNNEQFF. Written as DNA, the CDR3 is TGTGCCAGCGGCCTAAGGGCTAGCGGCAACAATGAGCAGTTCTTC.

About this clone: The sample holds other DNA sequences that translate to the same CDR3. This chain joins TRBV6-5 and TRBJ1-1; TRBD1 agrees at 9 bases. The junction had 3 bases not matched to a gene; V was cut back by 4 bases and J by 0 bases. The CDR3 spans 15 residues. In germline, CDR1 is MNHEY, CDR2 SVGAGI. The CDR3 DNA reads as TGTGCCAGCAGTTTCCGGGACAGGGTGAACACTGAAGCTTTCTTT. Residues: CASSFRDRVNTEAFF.